This T cell receptor (beta chain) was retrieved from a study of T-cell reconstitution after alpha-beta-depleted transplantation in children. This clonotype was seen repeatedly, ten times or more. Unique molecular identifiers tagged the TCRbeta library. Via MiXCR, TCRdb re-called the PCR reads, giving one row per CDR3 protein. The sample shows some 250,000 distinct CDR3 sequences, more than 10% of them seen only once. The V gene's germline CDR1 is MRHNA and CDR2 SNTAGT. CDR3 length: 14 residues. The V end lost 3 bases, the J end lost 8 bases, and 13 bases lay between the germline ends. The chain has TRBV6-4 and TRBJ2-2; TRBD2 might be the D (6 bases). The source was PBMCs from the stem cell graft donor, collected from the stem cell graft. The clonotype comes from a human donor who donated a stem cell graft to a child with acute lymphoblastic leukemia. The CDR3, as DNA: TGTGCCAGCAGTGATCTTGGAGGGTCGGGGGAGCTGTTTTTT. It translates to CASSDLGGSGELFF.